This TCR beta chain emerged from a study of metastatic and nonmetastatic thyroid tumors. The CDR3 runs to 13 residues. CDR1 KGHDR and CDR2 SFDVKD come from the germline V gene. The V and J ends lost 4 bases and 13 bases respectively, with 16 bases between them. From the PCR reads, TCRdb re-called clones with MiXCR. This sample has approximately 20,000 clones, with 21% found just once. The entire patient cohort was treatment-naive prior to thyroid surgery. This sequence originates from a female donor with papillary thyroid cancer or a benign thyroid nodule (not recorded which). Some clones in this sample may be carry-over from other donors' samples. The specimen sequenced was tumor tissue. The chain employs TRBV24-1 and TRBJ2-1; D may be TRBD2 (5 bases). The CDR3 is CATSEGNRDFQFF. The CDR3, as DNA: TGTGCCACCAGTGAAGGAAACCGGGATTTCCAGTTCTTC.